The clone carrying this T cell receptor (beta chain) was seen a handful of times. Its antigen is still unknown. The library tagged individual cDNA molecules with unique molecular identifiers. TCRdb itself ran the RACE reads through MiXCR, one entry per CDR3 protein. Altogether a few hundred thousand distinct CDR3 sequences are present, approximately 8.6% being singletons, with the ten largest covering about 2.5%. The data derive from a study of human T cells and chemical hapten exposure. Study context: Sensitizing treatment utilized 2% DPC over an approximately 2 cm by approximately 2 cm portion of upper inner arm skin. General study results and limits: Expanded TCRs showed more large CDR3 clusters than pre-sensitization or healthy control sets.

Time point described: pre-sensitization, week 0. Treatment noted: therapeutic diphenylcyclopropenone sensitization with weekly scalp DPC. The V gene end was trimmed by 4 bases and the J gene end by 3 bases; junction bases not matched to a gene: 11. Germline V gene lookup returns CDR1 MNHEY and CDR2 SVGEGT. This CDR3 has 18 residues. This TCR was recovered from a middle-aged woman with alopecia areata. Some clones in this sample may be carry-over from other donors' samples. The chain uses TRBV6-2 or TRBV6-3 and TRBJ2-7; the match to TRBD2 covers 14 bases. Specimen: whole blood, collected in connection with sensitization to the hapten diphenylcyclopropenone (DPC). The CDR3 DNA sequence: TGTGCCAGCAGTTTCTACAAGGGACTAGCGGGAGTCAGCTACGAGCAGTACTTC. Its protein product is CASSFYKGLAGVSYEQYF.